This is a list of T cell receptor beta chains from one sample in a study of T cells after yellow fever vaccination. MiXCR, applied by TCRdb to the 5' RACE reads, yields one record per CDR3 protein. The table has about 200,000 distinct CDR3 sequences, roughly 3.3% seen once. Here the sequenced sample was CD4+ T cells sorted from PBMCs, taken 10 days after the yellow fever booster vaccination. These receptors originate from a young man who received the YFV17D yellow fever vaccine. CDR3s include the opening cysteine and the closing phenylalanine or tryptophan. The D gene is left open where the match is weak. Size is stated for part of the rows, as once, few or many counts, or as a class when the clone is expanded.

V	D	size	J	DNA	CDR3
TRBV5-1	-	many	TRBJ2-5	TGCGCCAGCAGCTTTCCAGCCTCTGGGGGAGAGACCCAGTACTTC	CASSFPASGGETQYF
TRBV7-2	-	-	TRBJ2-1	TGTGCCAGCAGCTTAGAAGAGCGGGCCCACTCCTACAATGAGCAGTTCTTC	CASSLEERAHSYNEQFF
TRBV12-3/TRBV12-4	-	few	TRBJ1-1	TGTGCCAGCATAGCCAACACAAACACTGAAGCTTTCTTT	CASIANTNTEAFF
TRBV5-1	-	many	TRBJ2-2	TGCGCCAGCACCCGGGATAGCCCGGGCGGGGAGCTGTTTTTT	CASTRDSPGGELFF
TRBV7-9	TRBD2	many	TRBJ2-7	TGTGCCAGCAGCTTAGATGGACTAGCCTACGAGCAGTACTTC	CASSLDGLAYEQYF
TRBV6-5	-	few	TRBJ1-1	TGTGCCAGCAGTTACTCGAGTCCGGGACGGGGGGACCGCGGAGCTTTCTTT	CASSYSSPGRGDRGAFF
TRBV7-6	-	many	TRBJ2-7	TGTGCCAGCAGCACAACCCTGGGCGGGAACGAGCAGTACTTC	CASSTTLGGNEQYF
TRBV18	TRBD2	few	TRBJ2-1	TGTGCCAGCTCCCCACCGGGACTAGCGGGGACCTACAATGAGCAGTTCTTC	CASSPPGLAGTYNEQFF
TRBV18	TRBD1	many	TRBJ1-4	TGTGCCAGCTCACCCCGAAGTGGGACAGTGGGAAAACTGTTTTTT	CASSPRSGTVGKLFF
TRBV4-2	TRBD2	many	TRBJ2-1	TGTGCCAGCAGCCAAGGAGCGGGGGGGCTTGATGAGCAGTTCTTC	CASSQGAGGLDEQFF
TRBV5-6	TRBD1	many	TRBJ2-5	TGTGCCAGCAGCATCGACAGGGCCCCCCACCAGTACTTC	CASSIDRAPHQYF
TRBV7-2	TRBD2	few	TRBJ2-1	TGTGCCAGCAGCTTAGGAGCCGGGACTAGCAGTGAGCAGTTCTTC	CASSLGAGTSSEQFF
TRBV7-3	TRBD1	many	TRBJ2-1	TGTGCCAGCAGCACTCTAGGGGGACAGGGGGCGGCTAATGAGCAGTTCTTC	CASSTLGGQGAANEQFF
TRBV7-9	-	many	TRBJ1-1	TGTGCCAGCAGCTTCGGGAGGGGGGCCATCACTGAAGCTTTCTTT	CASSFGRGAITEAFF
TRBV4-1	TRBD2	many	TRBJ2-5	TGCGCCAGCAGCCCCGGGGGGGCCGGTTTGGAGACCCAGTACTTC	CASSPGGAGLETQYF
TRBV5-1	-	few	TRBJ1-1	TGCGCCAGCAGCTTTGCTCAGAGCACTGAAGCTTTCTTT	CASSFAQSTEAFF
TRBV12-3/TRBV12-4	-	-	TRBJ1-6	TGTGCCAGCAGTTCCTCAGGGGCAGGGAATTCACCCCTCCACTTT	CASSSSGAGNSPLHF
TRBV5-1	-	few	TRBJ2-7	TGCGCCAGCAGCTTGACGGGACCCTACGAGCAGTACTTC	CASSLTGPYEQYF
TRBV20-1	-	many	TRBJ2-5	TGCAGTGCTAGTAGGGCCCAAGAGACCCAGTACTTC	CSASRAQETQYF
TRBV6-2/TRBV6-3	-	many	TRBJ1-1	TGTGCCAGCGAAGACAAGAACACTGAAGCTTTCTTT	CASEDKNTEAFF
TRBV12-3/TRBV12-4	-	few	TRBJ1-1	TGTGCCAGCAGTTACTACTGGGTCACTGAAGCTTTCTTT	CASSYYWVTEAFF
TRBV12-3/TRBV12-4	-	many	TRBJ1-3	TGTGCCAGCAGTTCCTCTAGCCTCCCTGGAAACACCATATATTTT	CASSSSSLPGNTIYF
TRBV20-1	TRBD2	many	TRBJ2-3	TGCAGCTCATACGGCGGGGGAACAGATACGCAGTATTTT	CSSYGGGTDTQYF